A selection of T cell receptor beta chains follows, all from one sample in a study of glioma-infiltrating T cells after dendritic cell vaccination. The method was immunoSEQ multiplex PCR; TCRdb's version includes in-frame clones alone and lacks a portion of them. The repertoire holds 80,000 to 100,000 clones, with less than 90% as singletons. The sample in question was blood, obtained after dendritic cell vaccination. The receptors originated from a human donor with glioblastoma. The CDR3 runs from the conserved cysteine through the conserved F or W. Each record gives: J gene, CDR3 length, V gene, D gene, CDR3 DNA, CDR3 protein. The D gene is left open where the match is weak.

>TRBJ2-5|15|TRBV19|.
TGTGCCAGTAGTTCCTGGGTGGGGGGCCAAGAGACCCAGTACTTC
CASSSWVGGQETQYF
>TRBJ2-3|14|TRBV11-3|.
TGTGCCAGCAGCTTAGATTTCCTGACAGATACGCAGTATTTT
CASSLDFLTDTQYF
>TRBJ1-5|15|TRBV23-1|TRBD1
TGCGCCAGCAGTCAACCGGACAGGGTCAGTCAGCCCCAGCATTTT
CASSQPDRVSQPQHF
>TRBJ2-7|15|TRBV15|TRBD1
TGTGCCACCAGGCAGTATACGGGACAGACCTACGAGCAGTACTTC
CATRQYTGQTYEQYF
>TRBJ2-7|15|TRBV27|TRBD1
TGTGCCAGCAGTGTATCCGGGACAGGGGCCTACGAGCAGTACTTC
CASSVSGTGAYEQYF
>TRBJ1-6|17|TRBV12-2|.
TGTGCAAGTCGCTTCATCTTAGAGGACAGGAATAATTCACCCCTCCACTTT
CASRFILEDRNNSPLHF
>TRBJ2-1|14|TRBV19|.
TGTGCCAGTAGTTTCCGGACAGCCTACAATGAGCAGTTCTTC
CASSFRTAYNEQFF
>TRBJ2-3|15|TRBV6-1|TRBD1
TGTGCCAGCCATACTCACAGGGGCCGCACAGATACGCAGTATTTT
CASHTHRGRTDTQYF
>TRBJ2-1|17|TRBV7-6|TRBD2
TGTGCCAGCAGCTTAGATCCTGCGGGAGGGCCCTACAATGAGCAGTTCTTC
CASSLDPAGGPYNEQFF
>TRBJ1-3|13|TRBV19|.
TGTGCCAGTAGGGACAGCTCTGGAAACACCATATATTTT
CASRDSSGNTIYF
>TRBJ2-3|17|TRBV5-1|TRBD1
TGCGCCAGCAGCGCGGGGACAGGGGGCGAGCGCTTGGATACGCAGTATTTT
CASSAGTGGERLDTQYF
>TRBJ2-7|14|TRBV21-1|.
TGTGCCAGCAGCCCAAGACAGGGGGCATTAGAGCAGTACTTC
CASSPRQGALEQYF
>TRBJ2-5|15|TRBV19|.
TGTGCCAGTAAGGTCCGGGGGGCACTCCAAGAGACCCAGTACTTC
CASKVRGALQETQYF
>TRBJ1-2|15|TRBV18|TRBD1
TGTGCCAGCTCACCACCCTCTGGCAGGGGGAATGGCTACACCTTC
CASSPPSGRGNGYTF
>TRBJ1-6|13|TRBV6-5|.
TGTGCCAGCAGTGCCACAGGGAATTCACCCCTCCACTTT
CASSATGNSPLHF